The 20 T cell receptor beta chains presented below share a single source sample, sequenced in a study of early T cells in non-severe SARS-CoV-2 infection. TCRdb reprocessed the 5' RACE reads via MiXCR and lists one record per CDR3 protein. In the table there are tens of thousands of distinct CDR3 sequences, 9.5% to 15% of which are singletons. The sequenced sample was whole blood. The receptors shown here come from an adult who was a healthcare worker with PCR-confirmed SARS-CoV-2 infection or an uninfected control (not recorded which).

The J gene is TRBJ2-7, the V gene TRBV28, with D tentatively TRBD2 (6 bases). The V and J ends lost 5 bases and 3 bases respectively, with 14 bases between them. This CDR3 has 14 residues. Germline CDR1 reads MDHEN; CDR2 reads SYDVKM. The CDR3 coding sequence is TGTGCCAGCAGTCCCCGGAGGGGTGGCTACGAGCAGTACTTC. Its protein is CASSPRRGGYEQYF.

The chain joins TRBV18 to TRBJ2-7, with TRBD1 identical over 9 bases. Germline lookup yields CDR1 KGHSH and CDR2 LQKENI. The CDR3 extends over 14 amino acids. The ends lost 8 bases at V and 5 bases at J; junction bases unmatched: 10. CDR3 bases: TGTGCCAGCAAAGGGGGACAGGGACTTAACGAGCAGTACTTC. This gives the protein CASKGGQGLNEQYF.

This clonotype was detected ten times or more. V gene TRBV6-8 combines with J gene TRBJ2-5; D is perhaps TRBD1 (6 bases). Trimming stripped 5 bases from V and 2 bases from J, with 15 bases between. Germline V lookup: CDR1 MNHGY, CDR2 SAAAGT. This CDR3 region has 15 residues. CDR3 sequence: CASSGRDIGQETQYF. In DNA form, the CDR3 reads TGTGCCAGCAGTGGCCGGGACATCGGGCAAGAGACCCAGTACTTC.

This sequence joins TRBV28 and TRBJ2-3, with D perhaps matching TRBD2 (5 bases). Germline assignment: CDR1 MDHEN and CDR2 SYDVKM. Trimming shortened V by 10 bases and J by 1 base, and 21 bases separated the two germline ends. The length of the CDR3 is 16 residues. This chain's CDR3 is CAIRKWASRRTDTQYF. DNA for the CDR3: TGTGCCATAAGGAAGTGGGCTAGCAGGCGCACAGATACGCAGTATTTT.

Many counts were recorded for this clonotype. The chain is built from TRBV6-4 and TRBJ2-5; D gene ambiguous. This CDR3 is built from 14 residues. Germline-derived CDR1 and CDR2 are MRHNA and SNTAGT. Between the trimmed V and J ends, which lost 8 bases and 1 base, there was a span of 14 bases. CDR3 region: CASGDGSRQETQYF. Here the CDR3 DNA reads TGTGCCAGCGGCGACGGGTCGCGCCAAGAGACCCAGTACTTC.

The gene calls are TRBV19 and TRBJ1-2; D is unresolved. CDR1 and CDR2 from the germline V gene are LNHDA and SQIVND (reference sequence). The CDR3 runs to 18 residues. V was cut by 7 bases and J by 2 bases, with 26 bases left in between. CDR3 in amino acids: CASNPWALSGGENYGYTF. CDR3 sequence (DNA): TGTGCCAGTAACCCTTGGGCCCTCTCAGGAGGAGAGAACTATGGCTACACCTTC. Full variable domain (outside the CDR3, taken from reference TRBV19 and TRBJ1-2): DGGITQSPKYLFRKEGQNVTLSCEQNLNHDAMYWYRQDPGQGLRLIYYSQIVNDFQKGDIAEGYSVSREKKESFPLTVTSAQKNPTAFYLCASNPWALSGGENYGYTFGSGTRLTVV.

This clonotype appeared a few times. This chain connects TRBV11-2 to TRBJ2-2, with 10 nucleotides matching TRBD2. The CDR3 sequence is 14 residues long. Germline V lookup: CDR1 SGHAT, CDR2 FQNNGV. V dropped 5 bases and J dropped 7; count of bases not matched to a gene: 4. CDR3 nucleotides: TGTGCCAGCAGCGCGGGACTAGCGAACGGGGAGCTGTTTTTT. Its translation: CASSAGLANGELFF.

This clonotype was counted ten times or more. V and J are TRBV29-1 and TRBJ2-3; 9 bases match TRBD1. The V gene end was trimmed by 6 bases and the J gene end by 5 bases; junction bases not matched to a gene: 6. This CDR3 contains 13 residues. CDR1 is SQVTM and CDR2 is ANQGSEA in the germline V gene. The CDR3 sequence: CSVGQGKRDTQYF. In DNA form, the CDR3 reads TGCAGCGTGGGACAGGGAAAGAGAGATACGCAGTATTTT.

The chain recombines TRBV28 with TRBJ2-1; TRBD1 is a possible D gene (6 bases). Trimming shortened V by 10 bases and J by 4 bases, and 14 bases separated the two germline ends. Per the germline V gene, CDR1 is MDHEN and CDR2 is SYDVKM. The CDR3 sequence is 13 residues long. Written as DNA, the CDR3 is TGTGCCACCCAAAGGGGGAATTACAATGAGCAGTTCTTC. Translation: CATQRGNYNEQFF.

The sample holds many counts of this clonotype. The V gene is TRBV20-1, the J gene TRBJ1-4; D gene unclear. Trimming stripped 5 bases from V and 7 bases from J, with 14 bases between. CDR1 and CDR2 from the germline V gene are DFQATT and SNEGSKA (reference sequence). The CDR3 is made up of 13 amino acids. The CDR3 sequence: CSALASRGEKLFF. The CDR3 coding sequence is TGCAGTGCTCTGGCCAGTAGAGGTGAAAAACTGTTTTTT.

This clonotype was seen many times. The J gene is TRBJ2-5, the V gene TRBV6-6; D unresolved. V was cut by 5 bases and J by 2 bases, with 9 bases left in between. The germline CDR1 and CDR2 sequences are MNHNY and SVGAGI (reference sequence). This CDR3 has 13 amino acids. The CDR3 protein is CASSSSGQETQYF. CDR3 DNA: TGTGCCAGCAGTAGTTCCGGGCAAGAGACCCAGTACTTC.

This clonotype was observed many times. This CDR3 is CASSPGTSGTNEQFF. The CDR3, as DNA: TGTGCCAGCAGCCCCGGGACTAGCGGCACCAATGAGCAGTTCTTC. The J gene is TRBJ2-1, the V gene TRBV12-3 or TRBV12-4, with 11 positions matching TRBD2. This CDR3 region has 15 residues. V was pared by 6 bases and J by 6 bases, with 7 bases of the junction left unmatched.

The CDR3 DNA is TGTGCCAGCAGCTTTCTAGCGGATTCCTACGAGCAGTACTTC. Amino acid sequence: CASSFLADSYEQYF. This chain links TRBV7-9 with TRBJ2-7, with 7 bases identical to TRBD2. The germline gives CDR1 SEHNR, CDR2 FQNEAQ (reference sequence). J gave up 1 base and V 3 bases, and 3 bases lay outside the gene matches. This CDR3 has 14 residues.

This clonotype was picked up many times. The chain is built from TRBV20-1 and TRBJ2-1; TRBD1 matches at 8 bases. Per the germline V gene, CDR1 is DFQATT and CDR2 is SNEGSKA (reference sequence). This CDR3 comprises 15 residues. Trimming at V came to 3 bases and at J to 8 bases, leaving 12 bases not matched to a gene. The CDR3 loop reads CSARAPDRVVDEQFF. Here the CDR3 DNA reads TGCAGTGCTAGGGCCCCGGACAGGGTGGTGGATGAGCAGTTCTTC.

This clonotype has more than one count but fewer than ten. The V gene is TRBV6-5, the J gene TRBJ2-1; the D gene is possibly TRBD1 (6 bases). The CDR3 extends over 15 amino acids. Germline-derived CDR1 and CDR2 are MNHEY and SVGAGI. The V and J ends lost 6 bases and 3 bases respectively, with 15 bases between them. The CDR3 nucleotides are TGTGCCAGCAGATCTCCAGGGGTCCTCTACAATGAGCAGTTCTTC. It codes for CASRSPGVLYNEQFF.

As regards this clonotype: Because it lacks the conserved phenylalanine or tryptophan at the end, this CDR3 is likely a read error. V and J are TRBV18 and TRBJ2-7; TRBD1 matches 8 bases. Germline V gene data show CDR1 as KGHSH and CDR2 as LQKENI. The CDR3 is made up of 15 amino acids. Trimming cost V 5 bases and J 3 bases; bases outside gene matches: 9. In DNA form, the CDR3 reads TGTGCCAGCTCATATTCGGACAGGGCGAACTACGAGCAGTACCTC. Translation: CASSYSDRANYEQYL.

In this sample, this clonotype turned up a few times. The chain joins TRBV4-2 to TRBJ1-1; weak D call: TRBD1 (6 bases). The V end was cut by 1 base, the J end by 5 bases, with 14 bases between. The CDR3 totals 15 residues. Germline V gives CDR1 LGHNA, CDR2 YNFKEQ. The CDR3 region is CASSQAEQGLTEAFF. The CDR3 region has the DNA TGTGCCAGCAGCCAAGCGGAGCAGGGGTTAACTGAAGCTTTCTTT.

This clonotype occurred once. The rearrangement links TRBV27 to TRBJ2-3; D is perhaps TRBD1 (5 bases). This CDR3 region has 12 residues. V lost 0 bases and J lost 10, with 8 bases in between. Looked up from germline, CDR1 is MNHEY and CDR2 is SMNVEV (reference sequence). The CDR3, as DNA: TGTGCCAGCAGTTTATCTCAGGGCCCGCAGTATTTT. It translates to CASSLSQGPQYF.

This clonotype was seen only a few times. V is TRBV12-3 or TRBV12-4 and J is TRBJ2-3; 11 bases match TRBD2. There are 15 residues in the CDR3. The junction had 8 bases not matched to a gene; V was cut back by 6 bases and J by 6 bases. For the CDR3, the DNA is TGTGCCAGCAGCACACTAGCGGGAGTCTCGGATACGCAGTATTTT. Encoded protein: CASSTLAGVSDTQYF.

This clonotype was seen many times. The junction shows a germline mismatch at one end, possibly a read error. The chain is built from TRBV27 and TRBJ2-7, with 9 bases that match TRBD1. Germline CDR1 and CDR2: MNHEY and SMNVEV (reference sequence). This CDR3 comprises 15 residues. In DNA form, the CDR3 reads TGTGCCAGCAGCTTATCCTGGACAGGGGACTACGAGCAGTACTTC. Protein: CASSLSWTGDYEQYF.